The rows below give T cell receptor beta chains drawn from one sample of a study of Tregs in tolerant kidney transplant recipients. Only in-frame clones appear in the TCRdb table, and some are missing; sequencing was by immunoSEQ multiplex PCR. The table shows roughly 120,000 clones, with around 94% occurring only once. The sample taken for sequencing was CD4+ T cells from blood. Source of these receptors: a human donor in good health. Both conserved end residues are part of each CDR3. A D gene is named only where the DNA matches it firmly. The listing skips clone size in some rows; elsewhere it reads once, few, many or a size class.

TRBJ2-3 TRBV18 - TRBD2 TGTGCCAGCTCACCCTACGTTGAGGCTAGCGGGATGGATACGCAGTATTTT CASSPYVEASGMDTQYF
TRBJ2-2 TRBV2 - - TGTGCCAGCACCCGACGGGGGGCGTCCGTGGAGCTGTTTTTT CASTRRGASVELFF
TRBJ2-1 TRBV5-1 - TRBD2 TGCGCCAGCAGCTTGACTAGCGGGGGGGCGGCTGAGCAGTTCTTC CASSLTSGGAAEQFF
TRBJ2-5 TRBV5-1 - TRBD2 TGCGCCAGCAAGTGGACTAGCGGGAGTGAGACCCAGTACTTC CASKWTSGSETQYF
TRBJ2-7 TRBV2 - TRBD1 TGTGCCAGCAGTATCGGACAGGGGGGCTACGAGCAGTACTTC CASSIGQGGYEQYF
TRBJ2-1 TRBV4-2 once TRBD2 TGTGCCAGCAGCCCTAGCGGGAGAAATCTTGAGCAGTTCTTC CASSPSGRNLEQFF
TRBJ2-5 TRBV14 - TRBD2 TGTGCCAGCAGCCAAACGCTAGCGGGATTCGAGACCCAGTACTTC CASSQTLAGFETQYF
TRBJ1-3 TRBV7-2 - - TGTGCCAGCAGCTCTCGACCAGGTTCTTCTGGAAACACCATATATTTT CASSSRPGSSGNTIYF
TRBJ1-2 TRBV7-9 once - TGTGCCAGCAGCTTAGTGGGGGTAGGAGATGGCTACACCTTC CASSLVGVGDGYTF
TRBJ2-4 TRBV6-5 - - TGTGCCAGCAGAGGATTGACCCTAGCCAAAAACATTCAGTACTTC CASRGLTLAKNIQYF
TRBJ2-7 TRBV7-9 few - TGTGCCAGCAGCCCTGATATCGGGTACGAGCAGTACTTC CASSPDIGYEQYF
TRBJ1-5 TRBV7-2 - TRBD1 TGTGCCAGCAGCTTATCAAACAGGGGGATCCAGCCCCAGCATTTT CASSLSNRGIQPQHF
TRBJ1-2 TRBV6-8 once - TGTGCCAGCAGTTACCCCCGGCGGTATGGCTACACCTTC CASSYPRRYGYTF
TRBJ1-4 TRBV4-2 - - TGTGCCAGCAGCCAAGTTGGGGGGGCAACTAATGAAAAACTGTTTTTT CASSQVGGATNEKLFF
TRBJ2-7 TRBV5-6 - - TGTGCCAGCAGCTTACGGCCCCTAGGTCCCTACGAGCAGTACTTC CASSLRPLGPYEQYF
TRBJ2-2 TRBV18 - TRBD1 TGTGCCAGCTCCTCGCGCCAGGGGGCTGGGACCGGGGAGCTGTTTTTT CASSSRQGAGTGELFF
TRBJ2-7 TRBV2 few TRBD1 TGTGCCAGCAGTGAAGTCTATACGGGACAGCTGGGCTACGAGCAGTACTTC CASSEVYTGQLGYEQYF